One and the same sample provided the 32 T cell receptor beta chains below, sequenced in a study of vaccination effects on CD4 cells after COVID-19. Expansion of antigen-specific CD4+ T cells with viral peptide pools was carried out by the ViraFEST assay before sequencing. With approximately 10 days of culture completed, CD4+ T cells were isolated. Nucleocapsid antibody tests were negative, and the vaccine recipients had no prior SARS-CoV-2 infection. Antigens for these TCRs are unknown. Clones were sequenced by immunoSEQ multiplex PCR, and TCRdb holds only the in-frame ones, with some missing. The sample includes 77,000 or so clones, around 81% seen only once; the top ten take roughly 10%. The starting material was CD4+ T cells from PBMCs cultured with SARS-CoV-2 spike peptides, obtained before COVID-19 vaccination. These receptor sequences come from a human donor who received a COVID-19 vaccine.

This clone was observed once. The chain recombines TRBV3-1 (or the pseudogene TRBV3-2) with TRBJ2-5, with a possible D match to TRBD1 (6 bases). Trimming stripped 8 bases from V and 1 base from J, with 14 bases between. The CDR3 contains 14 residues. Germline CDR1 reads LGHDT; CDR2 reads YNNKEL (reference sequence). The CDR3 loop is CASGRDKSQETQYF. The CDR3 bases are TGTGCCAGCGGACGGGACAAATCCCAAGAGACCCAGTACTTC.

This rearrangement joins TRBV5-5 to TRBJ2-2; no clear D gene. CDR3 length: 16 residues. The V gene's germline CDR1 is SGHKS and CDR2 YYEKEE (reference sequence). V lost 4 bases, J lost 2 bases, and 15 bases lay in between. Here the CDR3 reads CASSLRTGRNTGELFF. In DNA form, the CDR3 reads TGTGCCAGCAGCCTCCGTACGGGCAGAAACACCGGGGAGCTGTTTTTT. The whole variable domain, remainder taken from reference TRBV5-5 and TRBJ2-2, is DAGVTQSPTHLIKTRGQQVTLRCSPISGHKSVSWYQQVLGQGPQFIFQYYEKEERGRGNFPDRFSARQFPNYSSELNVNALLLGDSALYLCASSLRTGRNTGELFFGEGSRLTVL.

V gene TRBV6-4 combines with J gene TRBJ2-1; 7 bases map to TRBD2. The CDR3 runs to 13 residues. CDR1 and CDR2 from the germline V gene are MRHNA and SNTAGT. V trimming: 3 bases; J trimming: 9 bases; junction bases outside the gene matches: 5. The CDR3 coding sequence is TGTGCCAGCAGTGATGTGGGGGGGTTTGAGCAGTTCTTC. Residues: CASSDVGGFEQFF.

This clone was counted a few times. This chain uses TRBV6-4 with TRBJ1-5; perhaps TRBD1 as D (5 bases). Trimming pared 4 bases from V and 5 bases from J, leaving 21 bases between. Per germline, CDR1 MRHNA and CDR2 SNTAGT. This CDR3 is built from 17 residues. This CDR3 is CASSGWLRPGPDQPQHF. CDR3 in DNA: TGTGCCAGCAGTGGATGGTTAAGACCAGGGCCCGATCAGCCCCAGCATTTT.

The V gene is TRBV19, the J gene TRBJ2-5, with D perhaps matching TRBD2 (5 bases). CDR3 length: 13 amino acids. The germline V and J ends were trimmed by 0 bases and 5 bases, with 7 bases remaining between them. Germline V CDR1 and CDR2: LNHDA, SQIVND (reference sequence). The CDR3, as DNA: TGTGCCAGTAGTATAGATTGGGAGGAGACCCAGTACTTC. Its translation is CASSIDWEETQYF.

The chain employs TRBV23-1 and TRBJ2-2; 10 bases align to TRBD2. TRBV23-1 is marked as an open reading frame, function uncertain. The junction had 5 bases not matched to a gene; V was cut back by 3 bases and J by 4 bases. The CDR3 runs 16 residues. The CDR3 DNA reads as TGCGCCAGCAGTCAGGAGCGGGGGGGCCTCACCGGGGAGCTGTTTTTT. Residues: CASSQERGGLTGELFF.

J is TRBJ2-3 and V is TRBV4-3, with 11 bases aligning to TRBD2. In germline, CDR1 is LGHNA, CDR2 YSLEER. V lost 3 bases, J lost 1 base, and 12 bases stayed unmatched. The CDR3 runs to 19 residues. The CDR3 region has the DNA TGCGCCAGCAGCCAGCACCTTAGCGGGGGGGGGATCGGCACAGATACGCAGTATTTT. Its translation is CASSQHLSGGGIGTDTQYF.

The rearrangement links TRBV6-5 to TRBJ2-7; no definite D call. The CDR3 length is 11 residues. Germline V gene data show CDR1 as MNHEY and CDR2 as SVGAGI. V lost 6 bases to trimming and J lost 4 bases, with 7 bases between them. The CDR3 sequence: CASSINYEQYV. CDR3 sequence (DNA): TGTGCCAGCAGCATCAATTACGAGCAGTACGTC.

V and J are TRBV6-5 and TRBJ1-1, with D perhaps matching TRBD1 (6 bases). CDR3 size: 15 residues. Deletions cut 0 bases from V and 5 bases from J, with 13 bases between. The germline gives CDR1 MNHEY, CDR2 SVGAGI. Written as DNA, the CDR3 is TGTGCCAGCAGTTACTCTACGCAGGGGAGGACTGAAGCTTTCTTT. This sequence encodes CASSYSTQGRTEAFF.

Comments on this clone: Within the sample, other DNA sequences also encode this same CDR3. The chain is built from TRBV3-1 (or the pseudogene TRBV3-2) and TRBJ1-1; 9 nucleotides align to TRBD1. CDR3 length equals 14 residues. Per germline, CDR1 LGHDT and CDR2 YNNKEL (reference sequence). Trimming cost V 1 base and J 4 bases; bases outside gene matches: 1. CDR3 loop: CASSQAGQGTEAFF. Here the CDR3 DNA reads TGTGCCAGCAGCCAAGCGGGACAGGGCACTGAAGCTTTCTTT.

V and J are TRBV2 and TRBJ1-3; D may be TRBD1 (6 bases). CDR3 length: 16 residues. Germline CDR1 is SNHLY and CDR2 is FYNNEI. The V end lost 4 bases, the J end lost 4 bases, and 17 bases lay between the germline ends. The CDR3 loop reads CASSVLGQGRGNTIYF. DNA of the CDR3: TGTGCCAGCAGTGTTTTGGGGCAGGGGAGAGGAAACACCATATATTTT.

V usage is TRBV27 and J usage is TRBJ1-1, with no clear D. The CDR3 has 15 amino acids. Germline values: CDR1 MNHEY, CDR2 SMNVEV (reference sequence). V was clipped by 5 bases and J by 4 bases, with 17 bases between them. The CDR3 DNA reads as TGTGCCAGCAGTCCTCGAGGAGGCACCCCCACTGAAGCTTTCTTT. Amino acids: CASSPRGGTPTEAFF.

The chain links TRBV5-8 to TRBJ2-5; D remains unclear. This CDR3 is 12 amino acids long. The germline gives CDR1 SGHTS, CDR2 YDEGEE. Trimming shortened V by 2 bases and J by 9 bases, and 11 bases separated the two germline ends. As DNA, the CDR3 is TGTGCCAGCAGCTTTAAACGGCCCCCCCAGTACTTC. Residues: CASSFKRPPQYF.

This clone has a handful of counts. The V gene is TRBV30, the J gene TRBJ1-3; D gene uncertain. V was cut by 4 bases and J by 1 base, with 8 bases left in between. Germline V lookup: CDR1 GTSNPN, CDR2 SVGIG (reference sequence). The CDR3 spans 13 residues. This CDR3 is CAWNRVSGNTIYF. Written as DNA, the CDR3 is TGTGCCTGGAATAGGGTTTCTGGAAACACCATATATTTT.

The chain uses TRBV6-2 or TRBV6-3 and TRBJ1-5; D is ambiguous. The length of the CDR3 is 12 residues. The V end lost 3 bases, the J end lost 4 bases, and 4 bases lay between the germline ends. CDR1 MNHEY and CDR2 SVGEGT come from the germline V gene. The CDR3 loop reads CASSYRNQPQHF. CDR3 in DNA: TGTGCCAGCAGTTATAGGAATCAGCCCCAGCATTTT.

Notes on this clone: At the DNA level, this CDR3 is encoded by other sequences in the same sample as well. The J gene is TRBJ2-3, the V gene TRBV5-1; no reliable D call. Trimming removed 3 bases from V and 3 bases from J, with 5 bases in between. CDR1 is SGHRS and CDR2 is YFSETQ in the germline V gene. There are 12 residues in the CDR3. As DNA, the CDR3 is TGCGCCAGCAGCTCCTTGACAGATACGCAGTATTTT. It is translated as CASSSLTDTQYF.

This clone was picked up a small number of times. The chain recombines TRBV7-3 with TRBJ1-6; D might be TRBD1 (5 bases). V was pared by 4 bases and J by 0 bases, with 13 bases between. CDR1 and CDR2 from the germline V gene are SGHTA and FQGTGA. CDR3 length: 17 residues. The CDR3 DNA follows: TGTGCCAGCAGCTCACGGACACTAAGCTCCTATAATTCACCCCTCCACTTT. It specifies CASSSRTLSSYNSPLHF.

The chain joins TRBV19 to TRBJ1-2, with no clear D. V lost 4 bases to trimming and J lost 5 bases, with 14 bases between them. Looked up from germline, CDR1 is LNHDA and CDR2 is SQIVND (reference sequence). CDR3 length: 14 amino acids. CDR3 in amino acids: CASSKVGEGYGYTF. The CDR3 coding sequence is TGTGCCAGTAGTAAGGTGGGCGAAGGATATGGCTACACCTTC.

The genes are TRBV19 and TRBJ1-2, with D hard to call. The V gene lost 0 bases and the J gene lost 0 bases, with 8 bases spanning the gap. The CDR3 spans 15 residues. CDR1 LNHDA and CDR2 SQIVND come from the germline V gene (reference sequence). CDR3 amino acids: CASSIDPAPNYGYTF. As DNA, the CDR3 is TGTGCCAGTAGTATAGATCCCGCACCTAACTATGGCTACACCTTC.

The V call is TRBV7-3, the J call TRBJ2-2, with 7 bases identical to TRBD1. The CDR3 runs to 15 residues. Germline values: CDR1 SGHTA, CDR2 FQGTGA. After removal of 2 bases from V and 3 bases from J, the junction contained 3 bases not matched to a gene. The CDR3 nucleotides are TGTGCCAGCAGCTTATTAGGGACAGACACCGGGGAGCTGTTTTTT. It yields the protein CASSLLGTDTGELFF.

The J gene is TRBJ1-2, the V gene TRBV15; D is possibly TRBD1 (6 bases). Germline CDR1 reads LNHNV; CDR2 reads YYDKDF (reference sequence). The CDR3 extends over 16 amino acids. V gave up 2 bases and J gave up 2 bases, with 15 bases separating them. The CDR3 nucleotides read TGTGCCACCAGCAGAACCTCAGGGGTTGTCAACTATGGCTACACCTTC. Protein: CATSRTSGVVNYGYTF.

The V call is TRBV19, the J call TRBJ2-7, with TRBD1 identical over 11 bases. The trim removed 1 base at V and 5 bases at J, leaving 4 bases unmatched. Germline V gene lookup returns CDR1 LNHDA and CDR2 SQIVND (reference sequence). The length of the CDR3 is 15 residues. CDR3 in DNA: TGTGCCAGTAGTATAGGCCGGGACAGGGGGAACGAGCAGTACGTC. Amino acids: CASSIGRDRGNEQYV.

This clone occurred a few times. The chain joins TRBV4-1 to TRBJ2-7; 8 bases are shared with TRBD2. Unmatched junction bases numbered 8, after V lost 1 base and J lost 6 bases. From germline, CDR1 is MGHRA and CDR2 YSYEKL. The CDR3 has 15 amino acids. The CDR3 sequence is CASSQGHGGAAEQYV. The CDR3 nucleotides read TGCGCCAGCAGCCAAGGGCACGGGGGGGCTGCCGAGCAGTACGTC.

This clone was observed a handful of times. CDR3 protein: CASSIDRGLSEGYTF. The CDR3 DNA follows: TGTGCCAGCAGCATAGACAGGGGGCTAAGTGAGGGCTACACCTTC. V usage is TRBV7-8 and J usage is TRBJ1-2; 10 bases agree with TRBD1. V was pared by 5 bases and J by 8 bases, with 11 bases of the junction left unmatched. Germline-derived CDR1 and CDR2 are SGHVS and FQNEAQ. This CDR3 spans 15 amino acids.

V is TRBV4-1 and J is TRBJ1-1; 8 bases line up with TRBD1. Germline CDR1 MGHRA, CDR2 YSYEKL. V lost 1 base to trimming and J lost 5 bases; unmatched junction nucleotides: 12. This CDR3 contains 17 residues. Here the CDR3 DNA reads TGCGCCAGCAGCCAAGTTTTTCAGAAACAGGGGGAGACTGAAGCTTTCTTT. It is translated as CASSQVFQKQGETEAFF.

This clone was observed once. The rearrangement links TRBV5-4 to TRBJ1-3; the match to TRBD1 covers 8 bases. Trimming took 5 bases from V and 6 from J; bases not matched to a gene: 7. This CDR3 has 14 residues. Looked up from germline, CDR1 is SGHNT and CDR2 is YYREEE (reference sequence). For the CDR3, the DNA is TGTGCCAGCAGTCGACAGGGGCTAGAAAACACCATATATTTT. It encodes CASSRQGLENTIYF.

Only a few counts were recorded for this clone. This chain links TRBV24-1 with TRBJ2-7; tentatively, D is TRBD1 (6 bases). The V and J ends lost 0 bases and 0 bases respectively, with 17 bases between them. CDR1 and CDR2 from the germline V gene are KGHDR and SFDVKD. The CDR3 extends over 18 amino acids. This CDR3 is CATSDLCLVGGSSYEQYV. The DNA of the CDR3 is TGTGCCACCAGTGATTTGTGTTTAGTAGGGGGTAGCTCCTACGAGCAGTACGTC.

The genes are TRBV18 and TRBJ2-2, with TRBD2 matching over 12 bases. The CDR3 spans 17 residues. Losses at the gene ends were 3 bases for V and 3 bases for J; bases not matched to a gene: 5. Germline V lookup: CDR1 KGHSH, CDR2 LQKENI. CDR3 amino acids: CASSPLAGGPYTGELFF. The CDR3 nucleotides are TGTGCCAGCTCACCCCTAGCGGGGGGGCCGTACACCGGGGAGCTGTTTTTT.

The chain employs TRBV28 and TRBJ2-7, with D possibly TRBD2 on 6 matching bases. Trimming took 4 bases from V and 5 from J, leaving 15 bases between them. This CDR3 is 14 amino acids long. Germline V gene lookup returns CDR1 MDHEN and CDR2 SYDVKM. The CDR3 loop is CASSSGGMTNEQYV. Written as DNA, the CDR3 is TGTGCCAGCAGTTCGGGCGGGATGACGAACGAGCAGTACGTC.

This chain links TRBV5-1 with TRBJ2-6; D is undetermined. With 0 bases removed from V and 2 bases from J, the gap between germline ends came to 3 bases. The CDR3 sequence is 14 residues long. Germline CDR1 SGHRS, CDR2 YFSETQ. In nucleotides, the CDR3 is TGCGCCAGCAGCTTGGCCGCTGGGGCCAACGTCCTGACTTTC. Translated: CASSLAAGANVLTF.

In its sample, this clone was seen once. The rearrangement joins TRBV5-5 to TRBJ2-1; the match to TRBD2 covers 15 bases. CDR3 length equals 19 residues. The germline V gene has CDR1 SGHKS and CDR2 YYEKEE (reference sequence). The junction had 8 bases not matched to a gene; V was cut back by 4 bases and J by 0 bases. CDR3 residues: CASSRTGTSGGSSYNEQFF. The CDR3 coding sequence is TGTGCCAGCAGCCGGACCGGGACTAGCGGGGGGAGCTCCTACAATGAGCAGTTCTTC. Using reference TRBV5-5 and TRBJ2-1 for the parts outside the CDR3, the full variable domain is DAGVTQSPTHLIKTRGQQVTLRCSPISGHKSVSWYQQVLGQGPQFIFQYYEKEERGRGNFPDRFSARQFPNYSSELNVNALLLGDSALYLCASSRTGTSGGSSYNEQFFGPGTRLTVL.

V gene TRBV11-1 combines with J gene TRBJ1-1, with TRBD1 matching over 9 bases. The ends lost 5 bases at V and 1 base at J; junction bases unmatched: 5. Germline CDR1 reads SGHAT; CDR2 reads FQDESV (reference sequence). The CDR3 covers 15 residues. The CDR3 protein is CASSDPGQGNTEAFF. Here the CDR3 DNA reads TGTGCCAGCAGCGATCCGGGACAGGGGAACACTGAAGCTTTCTTT. Combining the CDR3 with reference TRBV11-1 and TRBJ1-1 gives the whole variable domain EAEVAQSPRYKITEKSQAVAFWCDPISGHATLYWYRQILGQGPELLVQFQDESVVDDSQLPKDRFSAERLKGVDSTLKIQPAELGDSAMYLCASSDPGQGNTEAFFGQGTRLTVV.